The TCR beta chain described here comes from a study of blood T cell repertoires in COVID-19. The wider study: Samples of COVID-19 (acute and convalescent) were obtained from the United States, Italy and Spain.

The trim removed 3 bases at V and 3 bases at J, leaving 3 bases unmatched. This CDR3 has 16 residues. Germline CDR1 SGHDT, CDR2 YYEEEE. Source study methods: Amplification with reference gene primers provided the estimates of nucleated cell counts. Libraries were prepared by immunoSEQ multiplex PCR; TCRdb keeps only in-frame clonotypes and omits some of them. V, J and clone size are taken as reported in that table, and D and trimming were inferred from the DNA itself. The sample lists about 160,000 clones, roughly 81% occurring once. J is TRBJ1-6 and V is TRBV5-6; TRBD1 agrees at 10 bases. The clonotype was recovered from a man aged 35 to 55 with acute or convalescent COVID-19. Sample: peripheral blood. The CDR3 reads CASSYGQGGYNSPLHF. The CDR3 coding sequence is TGTGCCAGCAGCTACGGACAGGGGGGCTATAATTCACCCCTCCACTTT.